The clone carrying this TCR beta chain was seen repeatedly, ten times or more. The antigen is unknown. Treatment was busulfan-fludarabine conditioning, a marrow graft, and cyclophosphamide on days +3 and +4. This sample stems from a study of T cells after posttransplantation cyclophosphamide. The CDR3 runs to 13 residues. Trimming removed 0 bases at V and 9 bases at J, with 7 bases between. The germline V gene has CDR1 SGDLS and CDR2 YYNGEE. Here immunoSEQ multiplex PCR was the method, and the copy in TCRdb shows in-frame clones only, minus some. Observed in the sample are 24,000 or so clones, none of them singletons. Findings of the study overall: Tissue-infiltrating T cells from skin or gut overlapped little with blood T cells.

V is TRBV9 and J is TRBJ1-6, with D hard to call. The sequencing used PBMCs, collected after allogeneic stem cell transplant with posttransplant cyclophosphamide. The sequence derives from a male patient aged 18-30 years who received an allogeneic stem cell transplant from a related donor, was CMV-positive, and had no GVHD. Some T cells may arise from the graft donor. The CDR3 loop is CASSVDSGSPLHF. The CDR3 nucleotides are TGTGCCAGCAGCGTAGATTCAGGTTCACCCCTCCACTTT.